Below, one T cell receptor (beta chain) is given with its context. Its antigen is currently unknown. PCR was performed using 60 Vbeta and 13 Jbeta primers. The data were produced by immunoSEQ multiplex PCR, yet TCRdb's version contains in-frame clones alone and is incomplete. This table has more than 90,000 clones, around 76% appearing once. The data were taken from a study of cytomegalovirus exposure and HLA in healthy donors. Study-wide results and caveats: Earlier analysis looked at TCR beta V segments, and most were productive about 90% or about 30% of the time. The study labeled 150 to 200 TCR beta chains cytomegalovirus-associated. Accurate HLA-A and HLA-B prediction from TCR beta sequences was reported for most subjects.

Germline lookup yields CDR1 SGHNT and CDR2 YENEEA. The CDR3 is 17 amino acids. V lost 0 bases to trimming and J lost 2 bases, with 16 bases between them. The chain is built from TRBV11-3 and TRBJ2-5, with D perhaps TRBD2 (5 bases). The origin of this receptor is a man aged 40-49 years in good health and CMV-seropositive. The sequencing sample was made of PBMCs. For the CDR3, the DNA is TGTGCCAGCAGCTTAGAGGAGGATTTCAGTAGGCAAGAGACCCAGTACTTC. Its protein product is CASSLEEDFSRQETQYF. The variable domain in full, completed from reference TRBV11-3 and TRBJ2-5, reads EAGVVQSPRYKIIEKKQPVAFWCNPISGHNTLYWYLQNLGQGPELLIRYENEEAVDDSQLPKDRFSAERLKGVDSTLKIQPAELGDSAVYLCASSLEEDFSRQETQYFGPGTRLLVL.